The present T cell receptor beta chain was sequenced within a study of blood T cell repertoires in COVID-19. Across the whole study: Samples taken during acute and convalescent COVID-19 were collected in the United States, Italy and Spain. T cells, B-cell-depleted T cells, or PBMCs supplied cDNA or gDNA.

Trimming removed 5 bases from V and 1 base from J; junction bases left unmatched: 4. The CDR3 extends over 14 amino acids. CDR1 and CDR2 (germline): LGHNT, FRNRAP. Original data processing: Reference gene primer amplification in the assay estimated nucleated cell counts. Clones were read by immunoSEQ multiplex PCR, and TCRdb kept only the in-frame ones, dropping some. The DNA was the basis for D and trimming; V, J and clone size are from that table. The sample shows around 190,000 clones, about 78% of them seen only once. This clone was seen only a few times. The sequence came from a woman between 50 and 59 years old with active or convalescent COVID-19. The rearrangement links TRBV12-5 to TRBJ2-5; 7 bases are shared with TRBD1. Sample: peripheral blood. CDR3 residues: CASGLRDSQETQYF. The DNA for the CDR3 is TGTGCTAGTGGTCTCCGGGACAGCCAAGAGACCCAGTACTTC.